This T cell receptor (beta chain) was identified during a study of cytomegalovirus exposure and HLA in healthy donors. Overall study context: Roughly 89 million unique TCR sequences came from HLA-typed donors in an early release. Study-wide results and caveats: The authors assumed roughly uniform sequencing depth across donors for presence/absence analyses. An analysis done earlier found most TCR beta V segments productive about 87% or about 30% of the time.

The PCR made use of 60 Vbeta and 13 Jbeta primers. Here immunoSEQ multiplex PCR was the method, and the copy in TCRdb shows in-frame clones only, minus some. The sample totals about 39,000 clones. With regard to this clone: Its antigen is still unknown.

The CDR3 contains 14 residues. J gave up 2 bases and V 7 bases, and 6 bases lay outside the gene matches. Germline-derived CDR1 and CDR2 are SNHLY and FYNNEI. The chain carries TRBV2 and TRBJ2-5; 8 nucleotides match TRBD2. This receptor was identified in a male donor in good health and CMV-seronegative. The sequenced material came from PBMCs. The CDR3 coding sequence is TGTGCCAGCAACGGGGGGGCCTTACAAGAGACCCAGTACTTC. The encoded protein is CASNGGALQETQYF. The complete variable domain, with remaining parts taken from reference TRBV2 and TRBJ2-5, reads EPEVTQTPSHQVTQMGQEVILRCVPISNHLYFYWYRQILGQKVEFLVSFYNNEISEKSEIFDDQFSVERPDGSNFTLKIRSTKLEDSAMYFCASNGGALQETQYFGPGTRLLVL.